The present TCR beta chain was sequenced within a study of blood T cell repertoires in COVID-19. About the study: T cells, B-cell-depleted T cells, or PBMCs provided the cDNA or gDNA that served as material.

Authors' processing steps: How many nucleated cells were present was estimated from reference gene primer amplification. Generated by immunoSEQ multiplex PCR, the TCRdb table keeps only in-frame clones and is missing some. That table furnishes V, J and clone size, whereas the DNA furnished D and trimming. The repertoire holds roughly 43,000 clones, with less than 70% as singletons. Losses at the gene ends were 3 bases for V and 7 bases for J; bases not matched to a gene: 11. The CDR3 is made up of 16 amino acids. The germline gives CDR1 SGHVS, CDR2 FQNEAQ. The genes are TRBV7-8 and TRBJ1-4, with 7 bases that match TRBD1. Sequences were obtained from peripheral blood. The sequence was collected from a man older than 75 with acute or convalescent COVID-19. In nucleotides, the CDR3 is TGTGCCAGCAGCTTTGGACAGGACACCCGTAGTGAAAAACTGTTTTTT. Amino acid sequence: CASSFGQDTRSEKLFF.